This T cell receptor (beta chain) is drawn from a study of beta chain features in type 1 diabetes. Overall study findings and caveats: Naive, central memory and Treg TCRB repertoires appeared more alike in patients than in healthy donors. TCRB CDR3 length was moderately but significantly reduced in all four CD4+ subsets of Type 1 diabetes patients. There was no resolution here of whether HLA type influences TCRB rearrangement.

This CDR3 has 14 residues. The V segment lost 3 bases and the J segment 2 bases; nucleotides outside the gene matches: 3. Germline V gene lookup returns CDR1 SGHDN and CDR2 FVKESK. In all sorted populations, purity surpassed 98%. Every bit of the isolated RNA underwent reverse transcription, so sequencing read expressed TCRB transcripts. The protocol was immunoSEQ multiplex PCR, while the TCRdb copy is restricted to in-frame clones and leaves out a portion. The sample consists of a few hundred thousand clones, roughly 14% of them appearing once. Turning to this clone: The target antigen is unknown.

Material for sequencing was naive CD4+ T cells from blood. The receptor's source is a woman aged 18-29 years with type 1 diabetes. The rearrangement uses TRBV14 and TRBJ1-2; 7 bases are a match to TRBD1. CDR3 coding DNA: TGTGCCAGCAGCCATGGGGGACAGAACTATGGCTACACCTTC. It codes for CASSHGGQNYGYTF. The full variable domain, in which reference TRBV14 and TRBJ1-2 provide the parts outside the CDR3, is EAGVTQFPSHSVIEKGQTVTLRCDPISGHDNLYWYRRVMGKEIKFLLHFVKESKQDESGMPNNRFLAERTGGTYSTLKVQPAELEDSGVYFCASSHGGQNYGYTFGSGTRLTVV.